This entry describes one T cell receptor beta chain. No antigen is known for it. TCRdb keeps only in-frame clones here, not all; method: immunoSEQ multiplex PCR. The table has approximately 150,000 clones, approximately 81% seen once. Exposure to brentuximab vedotin varied, and each patient had relapsed following autologous stem cell transplantation. This entry comes from a study of PD-1 blockade in classical Hodgkin lymphoma. Study-wide context: Nivolumab dosed at 3 mg/kg went to patients intravenously every 2 weeks.

The study's findings and limits: Lower baseline TCR diversity marked trial partial responders and progressors. While CD8+ TCR diversity did not rise significantly by C4D1, CD4+ TCR diversity did. Exclusion covered patients beginning nivolumab under 1 year post-ASCT.

There are 15 residues in the CDR3. Germline assignment: CDR1 LGHNA and CDR2 YNFKEQ. V lost 5 bases, J lost 3 bases, and 13 bases lay in between. The specimen was peripheral blood mononuclear cells (PBMCs), collected before the second cycle of nivolumab. The chain carries TRBV4-2 and TRBJ2-2; a possible D gene is TRBD2 (5 bases). This sequence originates from a human donor with classical Hodgkin lymphoma. The CDR3 bases are TGTGCCAGCAGCGAGGGAGCCGTTTACACCGGGGAGCTGTTTTTT. This gives the protein CASSEGAVYTGELFF.